This TCR beta chain was captured in a study of CD8+ T cells in alopecia areata (dated by TCRdb to between 2018 and 2020). With respect to the entire study: The treated patients took part in an open-label pilot trial in which moderate-to-severe alopecia areata was treated with oral tofacitinib at 5 to 10 mg twice daily. Patients stayed on tofacitinib for 6 to 18 months and then had 6 months of follow-up off drug so that delayed response and recurrence could be assessed. High-throughput TCRbeta sequencing was used to examine T cell clonal expansion in alopecia areata in both the C3H/HeJ mouse model and human patients. In humans, TCRbeta sequencing was performed on scalp tissue and on sorted CD4+ and CD8+ peripheral blood T cells from healthy controls and from patients with patchy or totalis/universalis alopecia areata. Biopsies were taken from tofacitinib-treated patients at baseline and again at 4 and 24 weeks into treatment, and several of those patients also had a later scalp biopsy. Scalp clonality was compared among normal scalp (n=4), patchy alopecia areata scalp (n=8), and alopecia totalis/universalis scalp (n=8). RNA was obtained with the PAXgene miRNA kit for fixed scalp, the miRNeasy kit for PBMCs, and the RNeasy kit for mouse skin. Amplification of TCRbeta CDR3 regions was done by immunoSEQ multiplex PCR using 35 Vbeta forward primers and 13 Jbeta reverse primers.

The library was built by means of the immunoSEQ multiplex PCR assay. RNA was extracted from all samples and reverse transcribed into cDNA, which served as template for TCR sequencing. First-strand cDNA was synthesized using SuperScript III with a 2:1 mix of oligo-dT and random hexamers. A synthetic immune receptor repertoire was used to gauge amplification bias, and whatever bias remained was removed computationally. In the original analysis: Raw reads were preprocessed to remove errors, and CDR3 was defined according to IMGT conventions as the region from the conserved cysteine to phenylalanine. Clonality was computed as 1 minus the Shannon entropy, with the entropy normalized by log2 of the number of productive unique TCRs. Scalp TCRbeta sequences were cross-referenced with sorted blood CD4 and CD8 repertoires so that the CD4 or CD8 identity of scalp clones could be inferred. This immuneACCESS table, as held by TCRdb, lists in-frame sequences with V and J called but not all clones. Of the missing ones, under half trace to an unresolved V gene in checked studies; the others have no known cause. That table is the source of V, J and clone size, and D and trimming were worked out from the DNA. This sample has around 61,000 clones in its table, and 45% to 50% of those were observed once. The ten largest clones add up to about 18% of the sample.

Only a few counts were recorded for this clone. This receptor's antigen is unknown. Base qualities are not at hand, and no much larger clone is one base apart. The junction shows trimming of 2 bases on V and 7 bases on J, and the gene matches do not reach 6 bases of it. The CDR3 covers 14 residues, taking in both the cysteine and the phenylalanine. Solely the CDR3 DNA is kept, with 42 bases framed from the first base. The germline V gene provides CDR1 SGHDT and CDR2 YYEEEE. What the study reported, not specific to this receptor: Higher clonality and more expanded CD8+ clones were observed in lesional scalp than in normal scalp, particularly in alopecia totalis/universalis, a finding suggestive of antigenic drive. Resident alphabeta T cells in normal human skin are also sequenced, complicating scalp TCR repertoire analysis, unlike mouse skin dominated by gammadelta T cells. Compared with mice, TCR sequences shared between patients were less clear, possibly partly because of HLA diversity across the patient population.

The meaning of the sample's time point label: baseline before oral tofacitinib. Lesional scalp punch biopsies and peripheral blood were obtained from alopecia areata patients. PBMCs were isolated by density centrifugation and stained for CD3, CD4 and CD8, after which CD4+ and CD8+ T cells were sorted on a FACSAria. Sample: CD8+ T cells sorted from blood, taken at week 0. The sequence derives from a human donor with alopecia areata. Recombination joined TRBV5-6 with TRBJ2-1; 7 nucleotides in the junction match TRBD2. The encoded CDR3 is CASSFGLGGNEQFF. The DNA sequence is given as TGTGCCAGCAGCTTCGGACTAGGCGGGAATGAGCAGTTCTTC.